This TCR beta chain came from a study of response to subunit inactivated influenza vaccine. A single record per CDR3 protein comes from TCRdb applying MiXCR to the RT-PCR reads. Counted here are just under 550,000 distinct CDR3 sequences, under 25% occurring once; the ten biggest clones make up approximately 2.9%. The germline V gene has CDR1 PRHDT and CDR2 FYEKMQ (reference sequence). There are 15 residues in the CDR3. Trimming stripped 6 bases from V and 4 bases from J, with 18 bases between. These data were also reused for a study on T cells expressing NK-cell markers. That source adds: The TCR beta cDNA came from 5'RACE template switching with UMIs. The TCR beta repertoires were obtained from sorted CD3+CD56+NKG2C+, CD3+CD56+NKG2C- and CD3+CD56-NKG2C+ T cells. Dominant NKG2C+ clonotypes accounted for roughly 1.0-8% of CD8+ T cells in over 5 donors. Among several donors, these clonotypes also ranked first in the CD3+CD56-NKG2C+ fraction. Expanded NKG2C+ T cell clones were not confirmed as HCMV-specific.

The clonotype originates from a man aged 50 to 59 who received an inactivated influenza vaccine. This chain joins TRBV13 and TRBJ1-2, with D possibly matching TRBD1 (5 bases). The sample consisted of CD4+ T cells sorted from PBMCs, taken 11 to 12 days after vaccination. For the CDR3, the DNA is TGTGCCAGCAGTATATGGGGGAGTATGAGCTATGGCTACACCTTC. It is translated as CASSIWGSMSYGYTF. The entire variable domain, with the rest obtained from reference TRBV13 and TRBJ1-2, is as follows: AAGVIQSPRHLIKEKRETATLKCYPIPRHDTVYWYQQGPGQDPQFLISFYEKMQSDKGSIPDRFSAQQFSDYHSELNMSSLELGDSALYFCASSIWGSMSYGYTFGSGTRLTVV.